This is a list of T cell receptor beta chains from one sample in a study of regulatory T cells in long-lasting Graves disease. TCRdb called the multiplex PCR reads again in MiXCR, with one record for every CDR3 protein. There are 600,000 to 800,000 distinct CDR3 sequences in the sample; approximately 31% occur only once, and under 50% lies in the top ten. Source: peripheral blood mononuclear cells (PBMCs), taken when the disease was refractory, from a patient treated with antithyroid drugs. The receptor set was obtained from a female donor with Graves disease. Each CDR3 is given with its conserved first and last residue. The D gene is left open where the match is weak. Size values are once, few and many counts, or a class for expanded clones, and some rows have none.

D	V	size	length	J	DNA	CDR3
TRBD1	TRBV7-3	.	16	TRBJ1-2	TGTGCCAGCAGCTCACAACCATTAGACAGGGCTTATGGCTACACCTTC	CASSSQPLDRAYGYTF
.	TRBV7-2	many	13	TRBJ2-5	TGTGCCAGCCAATTAGCGGTCCAAGAGACCCAGTACTTC	CASQLAVQETQYF
.	TRBV10-3	.	15	TRBJ1-1	TGTGCCATCAGTGAGTCGACAGTCATGAACACTGAAGCTTTCTTT	CAISESTVMNTEAFF
.	TRBV27	many	17	TRBJ1-1	TGTGCCAGCAGTAAGTCGGTGACAGCACGGCCGAACACTGAAGCTTTCTTT	CASSKSVTARPNTEAFF
TRBD2	TRBV20-1	few	15	TRBJ2-7	TGCAGTGCTAGAGCCTGGACTAGCGGGACTTACGAGCAGTACTTC	CSARAWTSGTYEQYF
TRBD2	TRBV2	many	15	TRBJ2-7	TGTGCCAGCAGATCCCGGACTAGCGGGGGGTACGAGCAGTACTTC	CASRSRTSGGYEQYF
.	TRBV29-1	.	14	TRBJ1-2	TGCAGCGTTAAGGGGGTCTCCCTTCTCTATGGCTACACCTTC	CSVKGVSLLYGYTF
.	TRBV20-1	.	15	TRBJ1-5	TGCAGTGCCCGGGGGGGACCCACCACCAATCAGCCCCAGCATTTC	CSARGGPTTNQPQHF
.	TRBV3-1	few	13	TRBJ1-2	TGTGCCAGCAGCCAACAACCAAGCTATGGCTACACCTTC	CASSQQPSYGYTF
.	TRBV11-1	.	14	TRBJ2-1	TGTGCCAGCAGCCAGGGCCGGTTCTACAATGAGCAGTTCTTC	CASSQGRFYNEQFF
TRBD2	TRBV29-1	.	17	TRBJ2-4	TGCAGCGTTGTACCCCGTGGTAGCGGGAGTGGCAAAAACATTCAGTACTTC	CSVVPRGSGSGKNIQYF
.	TRBV12-3/TRBV12-4	many	14	TRBJ1-1	TGTGCCAGCAGTTTAGAGGACAGGAACACTGAAGCTTTCTTT	CASSLEDRNTEAFF
TRBD1	TRBV29-1	few	15	TRBJ2-2	TGCAGCGTTGAATTCGGCAGGGGGTCGGCCGGGGAGCTGTTTTTT	CSVEFGRGSAGELFF
.	TRBV27	few	14	TRBJ1-6	TGTGCCAGCAGCAGGGGCACCTATAATTCACCCCTCCACTTT	CASSRGTYNSPLHF
.	TRBV27	.	13	TRBJ1-5	TGTGCCAGCAGTTTGAGGGAGCATCAGCCCCAGCATTTT	CASSLREHQPQHF
.	TRBV12-3/TRBV12-4	many	13	TRBJ1-2	TGTGCCAGCAGTTCCAGGACCGACTATGGCTACACCTTC	CASSSRTDYGYTF
.	TRBV27	few	15	TRBJ1-4	TGTGCCAGCAGTAATCAAGTACAGGGAAGGGAAAAACTGTTTTTT	CASSNQVQGREKLFF
.	TRBV19	few	15	TRBJ1-5	TGTGCCAGTAGGGATAACAGGTATAGCAATCAGCCCCAGCATTTT	CASRDNRYSNQPQHF
.	TRBV2	few	16	TRBJ2-1	TGTGCCAGCAGCGGACTAGGGGGAGGGTCCTACAATGAGCAGTTCTTC	CASSGLGGGSYNEQFF
.	TRBV6-1	.	20	TRBJ1-5	TGTGCCAGCACTCACGGAGGGGGGGTAAGAGCAGGGTCAAGCAATCAGCCCCAGCATTTT	CASTHGGGVRAGSSNQPQHF
.	TRBV12-3/TRBV12-4	.	16	TRBJ1-5	TGTGCCAGCAGTCCCCGAGGAGAGGGGCCGGGGCAGCCCCAGCATTTT	CASSPRGEGPGQPQHF
TRBD1	TRBV6-2/TRBV6-3	few	15	TRBJ1-2	TGTGCCAGCAGACCCGGGACAGGAACCCTCTATGGCTACACCTTC	CASRPGTGTLYGYTF
TRBD2	TRBV6-1	.	17	TRBJ2-2	TGTGCCAGCAGTCCTATAGGACTAGCGGGAGCCACCGGGGAGCTGTTTTTT	CASSPIGLAGATGELFF
.	TRBV20-1	few	15	TRBJ2-4	TGCAGTGCTAGTGGGCAGTCCCTAGCCAAAAACATTCAGTACTTC	CSASGQSLAKNIQYF
.	TRBV27	many	14	TRBJ1-2	TGTGCCAGCAGTTCCCTTCAGGGCGTCTATGGCTACACCTTC	CASSSLQGVYGYTF
.	TRBV11-3	.	13	TRBJ2-1	TGTGCCAGCAGCTCAGGGGAGCTCGGTGAGCAGTTCTTC	CASSSGELGEQFF
.	TRBV7-9	few	16	TRBJ2-5	TGTGCCAGCAGCGCAACCCGACAGATGTACCAAGAGACCCAGTACTTC	CASSATRQMYQETQYF
.	TRBV5-1	.	14	TRBJ2-7	TGCGCCAGCAGCTTGGGGCCGGAGTTATACGAGCAGTACTTC	CASSLGPELYEQYF
.	TRBV2	.	16	TRBJ1-5	TGTGCCAGCAGCCCGGGTGGGGGCCAGGGCAATCAGCCCCAGCATTTT	CASSPGGGQGNQPQHF
.	TRBV7-9	.	14	TRBJ1-6	TGTGCCAGCAGCCCGGGTGGGGAAAGTTCACCCCTCCACTTT	CASSPGGESSPLHF
TRBD1	TRBV5-4	once	12	TRBJ1-2	TGTGCCAGCAGCAACAGGGGGCTCGGCTACACCTTC	CASSNRGLGYTF
TRBD1	TRBV19	.	16	TRBJ1-5	TGTGCCAGCAGTCCCTCCGGGACAGGGGGCAATCAGCCCCAGCATTTT	CASSPSGTGGNQPQHF
.	TRBV28	.	13	TRBJ1-1	TGTGCCAGCAGTATTAAGGTGCACACTGAAGCTTTCTTT	CASSIKVHTEAFF
TRBD1	TRBV6-9	.	14	TRBJ1-2	TGTGCCAGCAGTTCACGGACAGGGGAAGAGGGCTACACCTTC	CASSSRTGEEGYTF
.	TRBV6-1	.	15	TRBJ2-6	TGTGCCAGCAAACAGGGCCTCTCTGGGGCCAACGTCCTGACTTTC	CASKQGLSGANVLTF
TRBD1	TRBV5-1	.	17	TRBJ1-3	TGCGCCAGCAGCCCGGGACAGGGGGCAGTGACTGGAAACACCATATATTTT	CASSPGQGAVTGNTIYF
TRBD1	TRBV3-1	few	16	TRBJ1-5	TGTGCCAGCAGCCAAGGGGCCAGGGGGCCAAATCAGCCCCAGCATTTT	CASSQGARGPNQPQHF
TRBD1	TRBV18	.	14	TRBJ2-4	TGTGCCAGCTCACCCGGGACAGTCAAAAACATTCAGTACTTC	CASSPGTVKNIQYF
.	TRBV2	few	14	TRBJ1-5	TGTGCCAGCAGGTCCGGAGATAGCAATCAGCCCCAGCATTTT	CASRSGDSNQPQHF
.	TRBV19	.	15	TRBJ1-1	TGTGCCAGTATACAAAGAGGGACAATGAACACTGAAGCTTTCTTT	CASIQRGTMNTEAFF
.	TRBV20-1	few	15	TRBJ2-2	TGCAGTGCCGCCAAACTACCCTTGAACACCGGGGAGCTGTTTTTT	CSAAKLPLNTGELFF
TRBD2	TRBV20-1	.	16	TRBJ2-3	TGCAGTGCTTCGCGAGGACTAGCGGGAGGGGTAGATACGCAGTATTTT	CSASRGLAGGVDTQYF